This T cell receptor beta chain was captured by sequencing in a study of blood T cell repertoires in COVID-19. The overall study: Acute and convalescent COVID-19 specimens originated in the United States, Italy and Spain. T cells, B-cell-depleted T cells, or PBMCs supplied cDNA or gDNA.

This CDR3 comprises 14 residues. With 4 bases clipped from V and 5 bases from J, the junction kept 6 bases outside the gene matches. Per the germline V gene, CDR1 is SGHRS and CDR2 is YFSETQ. Per the original data handling: Amplified reference gene primers provided the basis for estimating nucleated cell counts. Sequencing used immunoSEQ multiplex PCR; TCRdb keeps in-frame clones, though not all of them. That table supplies the V and J calls and clone size; D and trimming were determined from the DNA. The profile shows roughly 160,000 clones, around 83% of them singletons. The sequencing sample was made of peripheral blood. This TCR derives from a woman aged 70 to 79 who had recovered from COVID-19. J is TRBJ2-1 and V is TRBV5-1, with 7 bases fitting TRBD1. The CDR3 nucleotides are TGCGCCAGCAGCGCCACCGGGACAGACAATGAGCAGTTCTTC. Translation: CASSATGTDNEQFF.